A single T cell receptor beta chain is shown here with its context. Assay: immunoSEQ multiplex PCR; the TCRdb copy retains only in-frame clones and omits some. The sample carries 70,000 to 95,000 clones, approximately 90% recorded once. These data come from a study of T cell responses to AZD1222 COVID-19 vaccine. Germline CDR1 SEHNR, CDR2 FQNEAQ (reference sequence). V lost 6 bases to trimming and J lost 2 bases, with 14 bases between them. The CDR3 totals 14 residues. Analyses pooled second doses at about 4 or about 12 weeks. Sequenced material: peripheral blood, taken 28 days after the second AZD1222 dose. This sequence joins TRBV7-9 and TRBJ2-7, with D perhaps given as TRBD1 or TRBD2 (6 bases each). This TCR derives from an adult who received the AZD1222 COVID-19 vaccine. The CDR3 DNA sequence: TGTGCCAGCAGACCCGCAGGGGAGGCCTACGAGCAGTACTTC. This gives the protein CASRPAGEAYEQYF.